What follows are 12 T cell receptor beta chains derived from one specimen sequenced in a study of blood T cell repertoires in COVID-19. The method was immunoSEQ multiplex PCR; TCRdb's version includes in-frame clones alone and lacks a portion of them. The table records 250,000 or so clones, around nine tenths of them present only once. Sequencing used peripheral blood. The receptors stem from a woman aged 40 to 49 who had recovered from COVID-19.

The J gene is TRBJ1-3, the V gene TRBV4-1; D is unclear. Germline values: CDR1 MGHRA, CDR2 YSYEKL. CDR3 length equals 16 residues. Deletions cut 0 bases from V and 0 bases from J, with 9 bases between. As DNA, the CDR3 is TGCGCCAGCAGCCAAGACGAGCCTACCTCTGGAAACACCATATATTTT. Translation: CASSQDEPTSGNTIYF.

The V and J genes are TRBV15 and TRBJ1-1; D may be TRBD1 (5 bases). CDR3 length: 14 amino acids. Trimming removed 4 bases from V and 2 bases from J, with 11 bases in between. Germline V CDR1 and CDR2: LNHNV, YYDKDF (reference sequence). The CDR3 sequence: CATSMWRGNTEAFF. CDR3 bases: TGTGCCACCAGCATGTGGAGGGGAAACACTGAAGCTTTCTTT.

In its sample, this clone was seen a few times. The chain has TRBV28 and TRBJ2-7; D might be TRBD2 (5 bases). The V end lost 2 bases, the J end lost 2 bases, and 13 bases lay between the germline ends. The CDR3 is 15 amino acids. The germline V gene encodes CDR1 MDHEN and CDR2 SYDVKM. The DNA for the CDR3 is TGTGCCAGCAGTTTAAGCGGCCATACAGCCTACGAGCAGTACTTC. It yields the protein CASSLSGHTAYEQYF.

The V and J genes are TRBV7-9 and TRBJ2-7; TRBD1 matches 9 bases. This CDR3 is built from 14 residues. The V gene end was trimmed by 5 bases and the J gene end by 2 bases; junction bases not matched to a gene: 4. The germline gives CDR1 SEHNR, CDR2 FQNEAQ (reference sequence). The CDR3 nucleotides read TGTGCCAGCAGCCTCCGGGACAGGGCCTACGAGCAGTACTTC. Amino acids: CASSLRDRAYEQYF.

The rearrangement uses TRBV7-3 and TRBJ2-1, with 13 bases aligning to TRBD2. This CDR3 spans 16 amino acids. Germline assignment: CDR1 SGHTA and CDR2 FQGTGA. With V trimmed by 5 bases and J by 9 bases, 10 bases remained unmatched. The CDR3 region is CASSLLGTSGIGEQFF. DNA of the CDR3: TGTGCCAGCAGCCTACTTGGGACTAGCGGGATTGGTGAGCAGTTCTTC. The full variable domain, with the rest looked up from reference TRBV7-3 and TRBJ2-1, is GAGVSQTPSNKVTEKGKYVELRCDPISGHTALYWYRQSLGQGPEFLIYFQGTGAADDSGLPNDRFFAVRPEGSVSTLKIQRTERGDSAVYLCASSLLGTSGIGEQFFGPGTRLTVL.

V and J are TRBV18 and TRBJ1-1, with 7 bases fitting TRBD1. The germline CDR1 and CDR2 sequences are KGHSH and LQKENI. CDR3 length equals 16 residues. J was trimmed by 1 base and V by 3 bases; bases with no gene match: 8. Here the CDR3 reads CASSPQLGTANTEAFF. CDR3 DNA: TGTGCCAGCTCACCCCAACTAGGGACAGCGAACACTGAAGCTTTCTTT. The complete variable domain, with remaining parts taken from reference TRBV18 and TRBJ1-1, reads NAGVMQNPRHLVRRRGQEARLRCSPMKGHSHVYWYRQLPEEGLKFMVYLQKENIIDESGMPKERFSAEFPKEGPSILRIQQVVRGDSAAYFCASSPQLGTANTEAFFGQGTRLTVV.

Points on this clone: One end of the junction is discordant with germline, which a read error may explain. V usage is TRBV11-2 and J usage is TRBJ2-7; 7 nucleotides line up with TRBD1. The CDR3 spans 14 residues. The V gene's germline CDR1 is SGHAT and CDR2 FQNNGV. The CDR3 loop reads CASSLDRDSYEQYF. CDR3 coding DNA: TGTGCCAGCAGCCTAGACAGGGACTCCTACGAGCAGTACTTC.

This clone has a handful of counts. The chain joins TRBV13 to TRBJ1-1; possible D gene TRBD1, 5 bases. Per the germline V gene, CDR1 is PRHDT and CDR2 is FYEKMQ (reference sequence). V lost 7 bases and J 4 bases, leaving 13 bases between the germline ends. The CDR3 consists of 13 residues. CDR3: CASNWGVGTEAFF. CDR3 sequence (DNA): TGTGCCAGCAACTGGGGCGTTGGCACTGAAGCTTTCTTT.

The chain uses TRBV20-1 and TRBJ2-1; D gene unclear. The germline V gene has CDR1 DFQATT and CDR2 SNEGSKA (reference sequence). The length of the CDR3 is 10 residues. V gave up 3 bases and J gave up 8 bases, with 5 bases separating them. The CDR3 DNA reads TGCAGTGCTAGGGCTGATGAGCAGTTCTTC. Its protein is CSARADEQFF.

CDR3 sequence: CASSSKTATNEKLFF. CDR3 DNA: TGTGCCAGCAGCTCAAAGACTGCAACTAATGAAAAACTGTTTTTT. The V and J genes are TRBV7-2 and TRBJ1-4, with unresolved D. CDR3 size: 15 residues. The V gene lost 4 bases and the J gene lost 0 bases, with 9 bases spanning the gap. Germline-derived CDR1 and CDR2 are SGHTA and FQGNSA.

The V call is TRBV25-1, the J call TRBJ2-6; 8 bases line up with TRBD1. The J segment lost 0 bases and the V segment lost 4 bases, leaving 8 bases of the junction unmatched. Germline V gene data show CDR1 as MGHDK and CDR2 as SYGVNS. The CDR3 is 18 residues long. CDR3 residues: CASSAGWTGSSGANVLTF. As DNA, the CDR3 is TGTGCCAGCAGTGCGGGGTGGACAGGGAGCTCTGGGGCCAACGTCCTGACTTTC.

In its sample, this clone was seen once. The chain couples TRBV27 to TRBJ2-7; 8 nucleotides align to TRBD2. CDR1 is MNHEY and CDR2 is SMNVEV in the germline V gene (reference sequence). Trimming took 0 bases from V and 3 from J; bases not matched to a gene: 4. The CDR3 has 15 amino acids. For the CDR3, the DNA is TGTGCCAGCAGTTTATCAAGCGGGAGAAACTACGAGCAGTACTTC. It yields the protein CASSLSSGRNYEQYF.